These 2 T cell receptor beta chains were all obtained from the same sample, sequenced in a study of vaccination effects on CD4 cells after COVID-19. Sequencing in the ViraFEST assay came after antigen-specific CD4+ T cells had been expanded with viral peptide pools, which were used to stimulate PBMC. Subsequent to a culture period of less than twelve days, CD4+ T cells were isolated. Everyone in the study got two shots of either the BNT162b2 or mRNA-1273 vaccine. Using immunoSEQ multiplex PCR, the repertoire was profiled, and TCRdb retains in-frame clones only, with some absent. The repertoire holds tens of thousands of clones, roughly 74% seen once, with about 1.4% in the top ten. For these receptors, no antigen is known. The sample consisted of CD4+ T cells from PBMCs cultured with HCoV-229E spike peptides, taken after COVID-19 vaccination. The source of these receptors is a human donor who received a COVID-19 vaccine.

V is TRBV9 and J is TRBJ2-3; 8 bases line up with TRBD1. CDR1 and CDR2 (germline): SGDLS, YYNGEE. The J segment lost 1 base and the V segment lost 3 bases, leaving 4 bases of the junction unmatched. The CDR3 spans 15 residues. The CDR3 sequence: CASSGVTGGTDTQYF. The CDR3 DNA follows: TGTGCCAGCAGCGGAGTGACAGGGGGCACAGATACGCAGTATTTT. Full variable domain (missing parts from reference TRBV9 and TRBJ2-3): DSGVTQTPKHLITATGQRVTLRCSPRSGDLSVYWYQQSLDQGLQFLIQYYNGEERAKGNILERFSAQQFPDLHSELNLSSLELGDSALYFCASSGVTGGTDTQYFGPGTRLTVL.

This chain uses TRBV3-1 (or the pseudogene TRBV3-2) with TRBJ2-6; D is undetermined. V lost 6 bases and J 1 base, leaving 10 bases between the germline ends. Germline values: CDR1 LGHDT, CDR2 YNNKEL (reference sequence). This CDR3 spans 15 amino acids. The CDR3 is CASRLTRSGANVLTF. CDR3 in DNA: TGTGCCAGCAGACTAACCCGTTCTGGGGCCAACGTCCTGACTTTC.